The clone carrying this TCR beta chain has a handful of counts. The data were obtained in a study of blood T cell repertoires in COVID-19. As for the study in general: Sample material is recorded as cDNA or gDNA derived from T cells, B-cell-depleted T cells, or PBMCs.

Authors' data handling: Amplification with reference gene primers provided the estimates of nucleated cell counts. The data were produced by immunoSEQ multiplex PCR, yet TCRdb's version contains in-frame clones alone and is incomplete. V and J calls and clone size are those listed in that table; D and trimming were worked out from the DNA. The table records under 500,000 clones, around 89% of them present only once. This CDR3 region has 16 residues. CDR1 is SGHRS, CDR2 YFSETQ, per germline. V was pared by 4 bases and J by 4 bases, with 18 bases between. This receptor was identified in a woman in her thirties with acute or convalescent COVID-19. Sequencing used peripheral blood. The chain has TRBV5-1 and TRBJ1-5, with a tentative D call TRBD1 (6 bases). The CDR3 bases are TGCGCCAGCAGCCGATACTCAGGGGTTTGGAATCAGCCCCAGCATTTT. Amino acids: CASSRYSGVWNQPQHF.